This is a list of T cell receptor beta chains from one sample in a study of OX40 agonist ivuxolimab in advanced cancers. TCRdb keeps only in-frame clones here, not all; method: immunoSEQ multiplex PCR. This sample has about 55,000 clones; over 75% occur once, and the top ten carry 6.3%. The sample was CD4+ or CD8+ T cells sorted from blood, taken in a trial of the OX40 agonist ivuxolimab. These receptors were obtained from an adult with an advanced solid tumor such as melanoma, head and neck, liver or kidney cancer. CDR3s include the opening cysteine and the closing phenylalanine or tryptophan. The D gene is left open where the match is weak. A clone size is listed for some rows: how often the clone was seen (once, few, many), or a class if it is expanded.

J: TRBJ1-3; size: .; V: TRBV6-1; D: TRBD1; CDR3: CASSVGDRESGNTIYF; DNA: TGTGCCAGCAGTGTTGGGGACAGGGAGTCTGGAAACACCATATATTTT
J: TRBJ1-1; size: .; V: TRBV5-1; D: .; CDR3: CASSFGNTEAFF; DNA: TGCGCCAGCAGCTTCGGAAACACTGAAGCTTTCTTT
J: TRBJ1-1; size: .; V: TRBV28; D: .; CDR3: CASSPPGDRFSEAFF; DNA: TGTGCCAGCAGTCCCCCTGGAGACAGGTTCAGTGAAGCTTTCTTT
J: TRBJ2-6; size: .; V: TRBV7-2; D: .; CDR3: CARQGLADPGANVLTF; DNA: TGTGCCAGACAGGGCTTAGCAGATCCTGGGGCCAACGTCCTGACTTTC
J: TRBJ2-5; size: once; V: TRBV10-3; D: TRBD1; CDR3: CAISVGQGETQYF; DNA: TGTGCCATCAGTGTTGGACAGGGAGAGACCCAGTACTTC
J: TRBJ2-7; size: .; V: TRBV6-5; D: TRBD1; CDR3: CASRRLTGSYEQYF; DNA: TGTGCCAGCAGACGACTGACAGGGTCCTACGAGCAGTACTTC
J: TRBJ2-2; size: many; V: TRBV27; D: .; CDR3: CASSLEQRIAGELFF; DNA: TGTGCCAGCAGTCTCGAGCAGAGGATAGCCGGGGAGCTGTTTTTT
J: TRBJ2-1; size: .; V: TRBV10-1; D: .; CDR3: CASQGDSGEQFF; DNA: TGCGCCTCTCAGGGGGACTCGGGTGAGCAGTTCTTC
J: TRBJ1-1; size: .; V: TRBV7-9; D: .; CDR3: CASSLALAGNTEAFF; DNA: TGTGCCAGCAGCTTAGCGCTAGCAGGGAACACTGAAGCTTTCTTT
J: TRBJ1-2; size: few; V: TRBV5-8; D: .; CDR3: CASSLLTDFYGYTF; DNA: TGTGCCAGCAGCTTGCTCACCGACTTCTATGGCTACACCTTC
J: TRBJ2-5; size: .; V: TRBV10-3; D: .; CDR3: CAISEGGLGETQYF; DNA: TGTGCCATCAGTGAGGGGGGGTTGGGAGAGACCCAGTACTTC
J: TRBJ2-4; size: .; V: TRBV9; D: TRBD2; CDR3: CASSVGTSGKNIQYF; DNA: TGTGCCAGCAGCGTAGGGACTAGCGGCAAAAACATTCAGTACTTC
J: TRBJ2-6; size: .; V: TRBV7-9; D: .; CDR3: CASSLAGTSGANVLTF; DNA: TGTGCCAGCAGCTTAGCCGGTACCTCTGGGGCCAACGTCCTGACTTTC
J: TRBJ1-4; size: .; V: TRBV5-6; D: .; CDR3: CASSLGQFNEKLFF; DNA: TGTGCCAGCAGCTTGGGGCAGTTTAATGAAAAACTGTTTTTT
J: TRBJ1-2; size: .; V: TRBV14; D: TRBD1; CDR3: CASSQLGQGAYGYTF; DNA: TGTGCCAGCAGCCAACTGGGACAGGGGGCATATGGCTACACCTTC
J: TRBJ2-1; size: .; V: TRBV5-1; D: TRBD2; CDR3: CASSLEGSGGHNEQFF; DNA: TGCGCCAGCAGCTTGGAGGGTAGCGGGGGCCACAATGAGCAGTTCTTC
J: TRBJ1-4; size: .; V: TRBV11-3; D: .; CDR3: CASSLESGRASNEKLFF; DNA: TGTGCCAGCAGCTTAGAATCGGGACGGGCCTCTAATGAAAAACTGTTTTTT
J: TRBJ2-2; size: .; V: TRBV7-9; D: TRBD2; CDR3: CASSPRTSVYTGELFF; DNA: TGTGCCAGCAGCCCGAGGACTAGCGTGTACACCGGGGAGCTGTTTTTT
J: TRBJ1-1; size: .; V: TRBV11-2; D: .; CDR3: CASSLASGWAEAFF; DNA: TGTGCCAGCAGCTTAGCCTCAGGGTGGGCTGAAGCTTTCTTT
J: TRBJ2-7; size: .; V: TRBV19; D: .; CDR3: CASSSFRTSEQYF; DNA: TGTGCCAGTAGTTCGTTCCGTACTAGCGAGCAGTACTTC
J: TRBJ1-1; size: .; V: TRBV18; D: .; CDR3: CASSEPQGKRRHTEAFF; DNA: TGTGCCAGCTCAGAGCCTCAGGGGAAACGGCGGCACACTGAAGCTTTCTTT
J: TRBJ2-1; size: .; V: TRBV7-7; D: TRBD2; CDR3: CASSPGLANNEQFF; DNA: TGTGCCAGCAGCCCGGGACTAGCGAACAATGAGCAGTTCTTC
J: TRBJ2-7; size: .; V: TRBV7-9; D: .; CDR3: CASSLEGLEYF; DNA: TGTGCCAGCAGCTTAGAGGGCCTGGAGTACTTC
J: TRBJ2-5; size: few; V: TRBV9; D: .; CDR3: CASSVGDRTQETQYF; DNA: TGTGCCAGCAGCGTAGGAGACAGGACCCAAGAGACCCAGTACTTC
J: TRBJ1-2; size: once; V: TRBV21-1; D: .; CDR3: CASSSNSIRGYGYTF; DNA: TGTGCCAGCAGCTCCAACTCAATTAGGGGCTATGGCTACACCTTC